The 2 T cell receptor beta chains in this list originate from one sample, sequenced in a study of T cell clones after liver transplantation. Method: immunoSEQ multiplex PCR; TCRdb's copy keeps in-frame clones and lacks some. The profile shows 31,000 or so clones, about 94% of them singletons. Here the sequenced sample was CD8+ T cells from blood, taken 12 months after liver transplant. The receptors derive from a human patient who received a liver transplant. A share of the T cells may be of graft donor origin.

The chain links TRBV5-1 to TRBJ1-1, with TRBD1 matching over 10 bases. CDR3 length: 15 residues. The trim removed 4 bases at V and 2 bases at J, leaving 5 bases unmatched. Germline V CDR1 and CDR2: SGHRS, YFSETQ. The CDR3 nucleotides read TGCGCCAGCAGCGACCGACAGGGGGCTAACACTGAAGCTTTCTTT. Translated, it gives CASSDRQGANTEAFF.

V and J are TRBV2 and TRBJ2-7; 7 bases are a match to TRBD2. The V gene end was trimmed by 8 bases and the J gene end by 2 bases; junction bases not matched to a gene: 9. There are 14 residues in the CDR3. CDR1 and CDR2 (germline): SNHLY, FYNNEI. CDR3 amino acids: CASARGAGAYEQYF. The CDR3 nucleotides read TGTGCCAGCGCCCGTGGTGCGGGAGCCTACGAGCAGTACTTC.